This TCR beta chain is from a study of T-cell memory formation after mild COVID-19. At the level of the study: Clusters of TCRs were largely donor specific. General study points: The appearance of some responding clones in pre-infection memory suggested that cross-reactive memory joined.

This clonotype was observed a few times. Its antigen remains unidentified. At one end, the junction sequence differs from germline, possibly due to a read error. TCRdb called the 5' RACE reads again in MiXCR, with one record for every CDR3 protein. The sample gives some 45,000 distinct CDR3 sequences, 25% to 35% of which show up once; just under 45% is in the top ten. The length of the CDR3 is 11 residues. Germline V CDR1 and CDR2: WSHSY, SAAADI. This chain connects TRBV10-2 to TRBJ1-1; D remains unclear. This clonotype originated in a man aged 18-30 years who had mild COVID-19 (a few samples of this study predate the infection). Cell type and time point are not known. The specimen sequenced was PBMCs or a T cell subset sorted from them (not recorded which). CDR3 residues: CASSESWDVAF. CDR3 nucleotide sequence: TGCGCCAGCAGTGAGTCGTGGGATGTGGCTTTT.